This T cell receptor beta chain was captured by sequencing in a study of response to subunit inactivated influenza vaccine. Points on this clonotype: Its specificity is unknown.

TCRdb recomputed calls from the RT-PCR reads with MiXCR, one row per CDR3 protein. The sample yields hundreds of thousands of distinct CDR3 sequences, 15% to 19% seen once. The study's findings and limits: There was a suggestion from the authors that each seasonal influenza vaccination recruits few new T cells.

V lost 5 bases to trimming and J lost 7 bases; unmatched junction nucleotides: 9. Germline V gene sequence: CDR1 LGHNA, CDR2 YNFKEQ. The CDR3 loop spans 15 amino acids. This clonotype was sampled from a man aged 45-60 years who received an inactivated influenza vaccine. This chain links TRBV4-2 with TRBJ2-1; 9 nucleotides agree with TRBD2. Here the sequenced sample was PBMCs from blood, taken 12 days after vaccination. The CDR3: CASSKTGTSSNEQFF. The CDR3 DNA reads as TGTGCCAGCAGCAAAACCGGGACTAGCAGTAATGAGCAGTTCTTC.